The T cell receptor (beta chain) described here comes from a study of Tregs in tolerant kidney transplant recipients. For the study at large: Sorting used antibodies to exclude donor cells.

CDR1 is SGHTA and CDR2 is FQGTGA in the germline V gene. The CDR3 has 15 residues. V dropped 5 bases and J dropped 4 bases, with 17 bases sitting between them. About this clone: Its antigen is not identified.

Whole-study findings and limits: The small number of patients limits these findings pending further validation. Biological reproducibility was not directly addressed in this study.

Repertoires were generated with immunoSEQ multiplex PCR, while TCRdb's copy carries only in-frame clones and drops some. The table includes just over 30,000 clones, roughly four fifths detected once. The sequence was collected from a human donor in good health. The sequencing input was Tregs from blood cultured with allogeneic cells. V gene TRBV7-3 combines with J gene TRBJ2-5; D is perhaps TRBD1 or TRBD2 (5 bases each). The CDR3 spells CASSPLGDPGETQYF. CDR3 nucleotide sequence: TGTGCCAGCAGCCCGTTGGGGGACCCCGGAGAGACCCAGTACTTC.